The 4 T cell receptor beta chains below come from one sample, sequenced in a study of T cell responses to AZD1222 COVID-19 vaccine. Measured with immunoSEQ multiplex PCR; TCRdb has only the in-frame clones, and not every one. The sample lists 120,000 or so clones, over 80% occurring once. Sample: peripheral blood, taken 28 days after the second AZD1222 dose. Receptor source: an adult who received the AZD1222 COVID-19 vaccine.

The J gene is TRBJ2-5, the V gene TRBV4-2; 10 nucleotides match TRBD2. Germline CDR1 is LGHNA and CDR2 is YNFKEQ. Unmatched junction bases numbered 2, after V lost 3 bases and J lost 1 base. The length of the CDR3 is 15 residues. Written as DNA, the CDR3 is TGTGCCAGCAGCCAGAGCGGGGGGGTCCAAGAGACCCAGTACTTC. Its translation: CASSQSGGVQETQYF.

The V call is TRBV7-6, the J call TRBJ1-2, with 8 bases aligning to TRBD1. Germline loops: CDR1 SGHVS, CDR2 FNYEAQ. J lost 7 bases, V lost 5 bases, and 15 bases had no gene match. This CDR3 comprises 16 residues. CDR3 loop: CASSVWDGGQGRGYTF. In nucleotides, the CDR3 is TGTGCCAGCAGCGTGTGGGATGGAGGACAGGGTCGTGGCTACACCTTC.

The CDR3 region is CATSRDRRVVRGEQFF. CDR3 coding DNA: TGTGCCACCAGCAGAGATCGACGGGTCGTCCGGGGTGAGCAGTTCTTC. The chain combines TRBV15 with TRBJ2-1, with D tentatively TRBD2 (5 bases). Deletions cut 0 bases from V and 9 bases from J, with 18 bases between. Germline V CDR1 and CDR2: LNHNV, YYDKDF (reference sequence). The CDR3 spans 16 residues.

This clone occurred a few times. This chain joins TRBV20-1 and TRBJ2-5, with D unclear. V was clipped by 3 bases and J by 5 bases, with 16 bases between them. This CDR3 has 14 amino acids. Germline CDR1 DFQATT, CDR2 SNEGSKA (reference sequence). In nucleotides, the CDR3 is TGCAGTGCTAGTAAGAAAGGGATCGCCGAGACCCAGTACTTC. Encoded protein: CSASKKGIAETQYF.